This T cell receptor beta chain appears in the sequencing data of a study of OX40 agonist ivuxolimab in advanced cancers. The overall study: The drug used for patients, ivuxolimab, was an agonistic anti-OX40 (CD134) antibody.

This clone has just a few counts. Antigen unknown. Some clones are missing from TCRdb's copy, which holds only in-frame ones; the method was immunoSEQ multiplex PCR. This sample has 65,000 or so clones, with over 65% found just once. CDR1 is SGHNT, CDR2 YYREEE, per germline (reference sequence). V dropped 7 bases and J dropped 2; count of bases not matched to a gene: 6. This CDR3 is 14 amino acids long. Whole-study findings and limits: Dosing at 0.1 to 3.0 mg/kg was accompanied by clonal expansion of CD4+ and CD8+ blood T cells by week 6. On average, CD8+ T cells had more expanded clones than CD4+. Several nonresponders also turned out to have low normalized T-cell clonal expansion.

The chain combines TRBV5-4 with TRBJ2-3; 8 nucleotides agree with TRBD2. The receptor comes from an adult with an advanced solid tumor such as melanoma, head and neck, liver or kidney cancer. The sample here was CD4+ or CD8+ T cells sorted from blood, taken in a trial of the OX40 agonist ivuxolimab. CDR3 in amino acids: CASSRGGYTDTQYF. CDR3 coding DNA: TGTGCCAGCTCCCGGGGGGGATACACAGATACGCAGTATTTT.